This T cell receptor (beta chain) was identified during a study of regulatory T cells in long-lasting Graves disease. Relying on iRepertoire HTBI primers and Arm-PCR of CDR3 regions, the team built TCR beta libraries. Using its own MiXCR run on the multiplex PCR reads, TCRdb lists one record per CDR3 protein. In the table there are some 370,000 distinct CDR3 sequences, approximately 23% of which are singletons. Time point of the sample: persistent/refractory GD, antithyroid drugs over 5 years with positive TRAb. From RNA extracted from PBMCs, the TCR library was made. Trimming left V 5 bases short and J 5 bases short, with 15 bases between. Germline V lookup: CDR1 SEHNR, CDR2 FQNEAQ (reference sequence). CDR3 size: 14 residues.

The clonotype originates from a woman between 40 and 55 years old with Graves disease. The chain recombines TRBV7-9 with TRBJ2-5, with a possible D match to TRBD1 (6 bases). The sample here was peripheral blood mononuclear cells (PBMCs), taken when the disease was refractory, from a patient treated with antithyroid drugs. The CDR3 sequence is CASSLGQSRETQYF. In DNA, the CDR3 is TGTGCCAGCAGCCTAGGACAGTCGAGGGAGACCCAGTACTTC. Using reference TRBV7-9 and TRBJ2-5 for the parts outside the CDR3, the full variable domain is DTGVSQNPRHKITKRGQNVTFRCDPISEHNRLYWYRQTLGQGPEFLTYFQNEAQLEKSRLLSDRFSAERPKGSFSTLEIQRTEQGDSAMYLCASSLGQSRETQYFGPGTRLLVL.